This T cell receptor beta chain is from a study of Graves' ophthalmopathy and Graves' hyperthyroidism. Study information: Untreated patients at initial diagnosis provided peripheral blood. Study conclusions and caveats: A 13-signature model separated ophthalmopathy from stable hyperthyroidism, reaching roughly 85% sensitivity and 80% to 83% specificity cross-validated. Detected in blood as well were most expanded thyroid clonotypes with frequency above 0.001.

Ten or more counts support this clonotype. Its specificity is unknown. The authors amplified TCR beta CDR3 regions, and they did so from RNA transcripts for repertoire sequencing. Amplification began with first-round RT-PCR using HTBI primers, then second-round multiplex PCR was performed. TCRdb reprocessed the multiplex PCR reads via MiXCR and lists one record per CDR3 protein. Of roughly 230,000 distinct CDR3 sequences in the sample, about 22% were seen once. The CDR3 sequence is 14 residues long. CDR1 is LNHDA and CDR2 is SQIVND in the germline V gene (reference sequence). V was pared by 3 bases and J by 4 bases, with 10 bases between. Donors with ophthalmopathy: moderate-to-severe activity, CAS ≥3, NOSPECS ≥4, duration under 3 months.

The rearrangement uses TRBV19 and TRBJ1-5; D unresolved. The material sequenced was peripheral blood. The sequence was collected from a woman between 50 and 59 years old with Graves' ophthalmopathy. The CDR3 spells CASSILGVNQPQHF. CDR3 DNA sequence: TGTGCCAGTAGTATCCTCGGTGTTAATCAGCCCCAGCATTTT.